These T cell receptor beta chains were read from a single sample in a study of cytomegalovirus exposure and HLA in healthy donors. TCRdb's copy holds only in-frame clones and misses some; the assay was immunoSEQ multiplex PCR. The profile shows about 89,000 clones, around two thirds of them singletons. Material: PBMCs. All receptors come from a male donor in good health and CMV-seronegative. Both conserved end residues are part of each CDR3. D genes are given only for firm matches. Size values are once, few and many counts, or a class for expanded clones, and some rows have none.

abundance	v_gene	d_gene	j_gene	CDR3aa	CDR3nt
many	TRBV2	NA	TRBJ1-1	CASRAGGIIMNTEAFF	TGTGCCAGCAGGGCGGGGGGAATAATCATGAACACTGAAGCTTTCTTT
NA	TRBV29-1	TRBD1	TRBJ1-4	CSVVRTGDEKLFF	TGCAGCGTTGTCCGGACAGGGGACGAAAAACTGTTTTTT
NA	TRBV9	NA	TRBJ1-2	CASSVDPEEDYGYTF	TGTGCCAGCAGCGTAGATCCCGAGGAGGACTATGGCTACACCTTC
NA	TRBV11-3	TRBD1	TRBJ2-7	CASSLGPPGGFFDEQYF	TGTGCCAGCAGCTTAGGTCCCCCAGGGGGCTTTTTCGACGAGCAGTACTTC
few	TRBV7-2	NA	TRBJ1-2	CASSPDKDGYTF	TGTGCCAGCAGCCCCGACAAGGATGGCTACACCTTC
NA	TRBV2	TRBD1	TRBJ2-7	CASNPNRRTGAEQYF	TGTGCCAGCAACCCAAATCGTCGGACAGGGGCCGAGCAGTACTTC
NA	TRBV5-1	TRBD1	TRBJ1-2	CASSLEGQGAGYGYTF	TGCGCCAGCAGCTTGGAAGGCCAGGGGGCGGGCTATGGCTACACCTTC
NA	TRBV6-1	NA	TRBJ1-1	CASAGQGNTEAFF	TGTGCCAGCGCCGGGCAGGGAAACACTGAAGCTTTCTTT
NA	TRBV6-1	TRBD1	TRBJ2-3	CASSERTGGSIDTQYF	TGTGCCAGCAGTGAGCGGACAGGGGGGAGCATAGATACGCAGTATTTT
NA	TRBV5-1	TRBD2	TRBJ2-7	CASSPRAGGTYEQYF	TGCGCCAGCAGCCCCAGAGCGGGAGGGACCTACGAGCAGTACTTC
NA	TRBV28	TRBD1	TRBJ2-4	CASSGPGTARNIQYF	TGTGCCAGCAGTGGACCCGGGACAGCAAGGAACATTCAGTACTTC
NA	TRBV7-2	NA	TRBJ2-3	CASSLNRGTDTQYF	TGTGCCAGCAGCTTGAACAGGGGCACAGATACGCAGTATTTT
NA	TRBV6-5	TRBD2	TRBJ2-3	CASSSGTSGYTDTQYF	TGTGCCAGCAGTTCCGGGACTAGCGGGTACACAGATACGCAGTATTTT
NA	TRBV19	NA	TRBJ1-5	CASSHGSHQPQHF	TGTGCCAGTAGTCACGGGTCCCATCAGCCCCAGCATTTT
once	TRBV5-1	NA	TRBJ1-4	CASAEVATNEKLFF	TGCGCCAGCGCCGAGGTCGCAACTAATGAAAAACTGTTTTTT
NA	TRBV4-1	NA	TRBJ2-7	CASSQVTGYVEQYF	TGCGCCAGCAGCCAAGTCACGGGATATGTCGAGCAGTACTTC
few	TRBV5-8	NA	TRBJ1-2	CASSRQARYGYTF	TGTGCCAGCAGCCGGCAGGCTCGCTATGGCTACACCTTC
NA	TRBV7-9	TRBD1	TRBJ1-1	CASSFRQGADRNTEAFF	TGTGCCAGCAGCTTCCGACAGGGGGCGGATAGGAACACTGAAGCTTTCTTT
few	TRBV4-2	NA	TRBJ1-3	CASSQDPDQRGTIYF	TGTGCCAGCAGCCAAGATCCCGACCAAAGGGGCACCATATATTTT
NA	TRBV10-3	TRBD1	TRBJ2-7	CAIPYRTRTGSFYEQYF	TGTGCCATCCCTTACCGTACAAGGACAGGGAGTTTCTACGAGCAGTACTTC
NA	TRBV28	NA	TRBJ1-2	CASRRELRGYTF	TGTGCCAGCAGACGGGAGCTCCGGGGCTACACCTTC
NA	TRBV2	NA	TRBJ2-6	CASRRGLSGANVLTF	TGTGCCAGCAGGCGAGGTTTATCTGGGGCCAACGTCCTGACTTTC
NA	TRBV23-1	NA	TRBJ1-5	CARHGQSNQPQHF	TGCGCCAGACACGGACAGAGCAATCAGCCCCAGCATTTT
NA	TRBV5-1	NA	TRBJ2-1	CASSLMGGTYNEQFF	TGCGCCAGCAGCTTGATGGGGGGTACCTACAATGAGCAGTTCTTC
NA	TRBV28	NA	TRBJ1-4	CASRPYLANEKLFF	TGTGCCAGCAGACCCTACCTGGCTAATGAAAAACTGTTTTTT
NA	TRBV5-1	NA	TRBJ2-5	CASSSDGYQETQYF	TGCGCCAGCAGCTCCGACGGGTACCAAGAGACCCAGTACTTC
NA	TRBV30	NA	TRBJ1-4	CAWSVLGQVEKLFF	TGTGCCTGGAGTGTACTGGGCCAAGTGGAAAAACTGTTTTTT
NA	TRBV19	TRBD1	TRBJ2-3	CASSVPGQGTDTQYF	TGTGCCAGTAGTGTCCCGGGACAGGGCACAGATACGCAGTATTTT
NA	TRBV6-6	TRBD1	TRBJ1-5	CASSYLGQGGNQPQHF	TGTGCCAGCAGTTACCTCGGACAGGGTGGGAATCAGCCCCAGCATTTT
NA	TRBV6-1	NA	TRBJ1-5	CASSEGETVRPQHF	TGTGCCAGCAGTGAAGGCGAGACAGTGCGGCCCCAGCATTTT
NA	TRBV6-6	NA	TRBJ2-3	CASSSPQTRGTDTQYF	TGTGCCAGCAGTTCCCCACAGACTCGGGGGACAGATACGCAGTATTTT
NA	TRBV27	NA	TRBJ1-2	CASTPRAGNYGYTF	TGTGCCAGCACACCCAGGGCGGGGAACTATGGCTACACCTTC
NA	TRBV10-3	TRBD1	TRBJ1-5	CAISDAGGGHQPQHF	TGTGCCATCAGTGATGCAGGGGGAGGTCATCAGCCCCAGCATTTT
few	TRBV7-2	TRBD1	TRBJ2-2	CASSLGTGGGVGELFF	TGTGCCAGCAGCTTAGGAACAGGGGGTGGTGTGGGGGAGCTGTTTTTT
once	TRBV5-5	NA	TRBJ2-7	CASSLTGGAFEQYF	TGTGCCAGCAGCTTGACGGGGGGCGCCTTCGAGCAGTACTTC
NA	TRBV30	NA	TRBJ1-5	CAWSVLGTQAQPQHF	TGTGCCTGGAGTGTACTTGGGACTCAGGCCCAGCCCCAGCATTTT
NA	TRBV30	NA	TRBJ1-3	CAWNGDHRFSGNTIYF	TGTGCCTGGAACGGGGATCACCGTTTCTCTGGAAACACCATATATTTT
NA	TRBV6-4	TRBD1	TRBJ2-1	CASSTGQNNEQFF	TGTGCCAGCAGTACGGGACAGAACAATGAGCAGTTCTTC
NA	TRBV9	TRBD2	TRBJ2-1	CASSVGLAGAYNEQFF	TGTGCCAGCAGCGTAGGTCTAGCGGGAGCTTACAATGAGCAGTTCTTC
NA	TRBV9	NA	TRBJ2-1	CASSVSGTWNEQFF	TGTGCCAGCAGCGTATCTGGGACTTGGAATGAGCAGTTCTTC
few	TRBV6-1	TRBD1	TRBJ2-4	CASSGRTGGSKNIQYF	TGTGCCAGCAGTGGAAGGACAGGGGGCTCGAAAAACATTCAGTACTTC
NA	TRBV29-1	TRBD1	TRBJ2-7	CSVQQGAYEQYF	TGCAGCGTTCAACAGGGGGCATACGAGCAGTACTTC
NA	TRBV19	NA	TRBJ1-5	CASKPWGSNQPQHF	TGTGCCAGTAAGCCCTGGGGCAGTAATCAGCCCCAGCATTTT
NA	TRBV28	NA	TRBJ1-1	CASSHSTNTEAFF	TGTGCCAGCAGTCATAGCACCAACACTGAAGCTTTCTTT
once	TRBV29-1	NA	TRBJ1-2	CSAAGGGVGYTF	TGCAGCGCCGCGGGTGGAGGGGTCGGCTACACCTTC
NA	TRBV5-6	NA	TRBJ1-3	CASSLVRTESGNTIYF	TGTGCCAGCAGCTTGGTGCGGACAGAGTCTGGAAACACCATATATTTT